The TCR beta chain under discussion was sequenced for a study of response to subunit inactivated influenza vaccine. Using its own MiXCR run on the RT-PCR reads, TCRdb lists one record per CDR3 protein. This sample carries hundreds of thousands of distinct CDR3 sequences, around 13% of them seen once, and the ten largest clones take 5.5% to 8%. This clonotype appeared a few times. CDR1 is DFQATT and CDR2 is SNEGSKA in the germline V gene (reference sequence). The CDR3 extends over 15 amino acids. V lost 1 base to trimming and J lost 4 bases; unmatched junction nucleotides: 3. The receptor's source is a man in his fifties or sixties who received an inactivated influenza vaccine. The sample here was PBMCs from blood, taken 14 days before vaccination. The chain is built from TRBV20-1 and TRBJ2-3, with 12 nucleotides matching TRBD2. CDR3 loop: CSARGLAGDPDTQYF. The CDR3 DNA reads as TGCAGTGCTAGAGGACTAGCGGGAGATCCAGATACGCAGTATTTT.